This T cell receptor beta chain was identified in a study of T-cell reconstitution after alpha-beta-depleted transplantation in children. Study-wide results and limits: Several hundred expanded graft clones reportedly supplied alpha-beta T cells about two months after transplant. At day 60, the high TCRbeta diversity found in some patients originated from recipient T cells and thymic progenitors that had survived. T cells produced anew were the main source of T-cell counts and diversity one year after transplant.

About this clonotype: Its antigen is unknown.

Unique molecular identifiers were incorporated when the TCRbeta library was constructed. TCRdb recomputed calls from the PCR reads with MiXCR, one row per CDR3 protein. Of around 190,000 distinct CDR3 sequences listed, around 7% are singletons. The V and J ends lost 2 bases and 3 bases, in that order; junction bases with no gene match: 4. The CDR3 is 16 amino acids. CDR1 and CDR2 (germline): LGHNA, YSLEER. This chain links TRBV4-3 with TRBJ2-6; 7 bases are a match to TRBD2. This clonotype was obtained from a boy aged 2 to 9 with acute lymphoblastic leukemia, due to receive a stem cell transplant. Here the sequenced sample was PBMCs, taken before TCRalphabeta/CD19-depleted stem cell transplant. CDR3 sequence (DNA): TGCGCCAGCAGCCAAAGGGGAGGGGTTGGGGCCAACGTCCTGACTTTC. Residues: CASSQRGGVGANVLTF.